These 27 T cell receptor beta chains originate from one sample sequenced in a study of Tregs in tolerant kidney transplant recipients. The assay was immunoSEQ multiplex PCR, and TCRdb's table has in-frame clones only and misses some. The sample includes approximately 75,000 clones, around 93% of them seen just once. Sequencing used Tregs from blood, obtained before the transplant. The receptors stem from a human donor who received a combined kidney and bone marrow transplant.

This clone was recorded once. V gene TRBV11-2 combines with J gene TRBJ1-2, with 7 bases aligning to TRBD1. The V segment lost 2 bases and the J segment 2 bases; nucleotides outside the gene matches: 2. The CDR3 has 14 amino acids. Germline-derived CDR1 and CDR2 are SGHAT and FQNNGV. The CDR3 DNA is TGTGCCAGCAGCTTATCCAGGGGGAACTATGGCTACACCTTC. Translation gives CASSLSRGNYGYTF.

The chain is built from TRBV27 and TRBJ1-6, with D possibly TRBD1 on 5 matching bases. Germline CDR1 MNHEY, CDR2 SMNVEV (reference sequence). Trimming shortened V by 2 bases and J by 6 bases, and 11 bases separated the two germline ends. The CDR3 has 15 amino acids. CDR3 sequence (DNA): TGTGCCAGCAGTTTACAGGGTTTTTTTAATTCACCCCTCCACTTT. Its translation: CASSLQGFFNSPLHF.

The rearrangement joins TRBV2 to TRBJ2-7; D remains unclear. The CDR3 loop spans 12 amino acids. Germline V lookup: CDR1 SNHLY, CDR2 FYNNEI. Trimming removed 6 bases at V and 6 bases at J, with 12 bases between. The CDR3 sequence is CASRLSTGEQYF. CDR3 nucleotide sequence: TGTGCCAGCAGGTTATCGACTGGCGAGCAGTACTTC. Full variable domain (outside the CDR3, taken from reference TRBV2 and TRBJ2-7): EPEVTQTPSHQVTQMGQEVILRCVPISNHLYFYWYRQILGQKVEFLVSFYNNEISEKSEIFDDQFSVERPDGSNFTLKIRSTKLEDSAMYFCASRLSTGEQYFGPGTRLTVT.

In this sample, this clone turned up once. V and J are TRBV25-1 and TRBJ2-5; 9 bases are a match to TRBD1. The length of the CDR3 is 15 residues. CDR1 MGHDK and CDR2 SYGVNS come from the germline V gene. Trimming cost V 6 bases and J 5 bases; bases outside gene matches: 10. CDR3 coding DNA: TGTGCCAGCAGGGAGGGACAGGGCGGCTGGGAGACCCAGTACTTC. Translation gives CASREGQGGWETQYF.

The chain has TRBV19 and TRBJ2-3; 14 bases are shared with TRBD2. The length of the CDR3 is 20 residues. Trimming cost V 1 base and J 6 bases; bases outside gene matches: 15. CDR1 is LNHDA, CDR2 SQIVND, per germline (reference sequence). This CDR3 is CASSIAPPGLAGEDWDTQYF. As DNA, the CDR3 is TGTGCCAGTAGTATAGCCCCCCCGGGACTAGCGGGAGAAGACTGGGATACGCAGTATTTT.

The chain combines TRBV5-1 with TRBJ2-3; the match to TRBD2 covers 7 bases. Germline V gene sequence: CDR1 SGHRS, CDR2 YFSETQ. V lost 0 bases, J lost 5 bases, and 9 bases stayed unmatched. The CDR3 is 16 amino acids. For the CDR3, the DNA is TGCGCCAGCAGCTTGGCTGGCGGGAGTGCCGGAGATACGCAGTATTTT. It yields the protein CASSLAGGSAGDTQYF.

This clone was picked up one time. The gene calls are TRBV7-2 and TRBJ1-2; weak D call: TRBD1 (5 bases). This CDR3 is 16 amino acids long. Germline CDR1 is SGHTA and CDR2 is FQGNSA. V lost 2 bases and J lost 3, with 16 bases in between. The CDR3 reads CASSLTKGLGDYGYTF. CDR3 DNA: TGTGCCAGCAGCTTAACAAAGGGTTTGGGGGACTATGGCTACACCTTC.

This clone was observed once. CDR3 bases: TGTGCCACCAGCAGAGATCGAGGGGGCACTGGAAACACCATATATTTT. Translated, it gives CATSRDRGGTGNTIYF. The J gene is TRBJ1-3, the V gene TRBV15, with 7 bases lining up with TRBD1. V lost 0 bases, J lost 2 bases, and 4 bases stayed unmatched. This CDR3 contains 16 residues. CDR1 and CDR2 (germline): LNHNV, YYDKDF (reference sequence).

J is TRBJ2-7 and V is TRBV28, with D unresolved. V was pared by 5 bases and J by 3 bases, with 11 bases between. Per the germline V gene, CDR1 is MDHEN and CDR2 is SYDVKM. This CDR3 comprises 13 residues. DNA of the CDR3: TGTGCCAGCAGTACGTCCGGGTTCTACGAGCAGTACTTC. Translated: CASSTSGFYEQYF. Full variable domain (remainder filled in from reference TRBV28 and TRBJ2-7): DVKVTQSSRYLVKRTGEKVFLECVQDMDHENMFWYRQDPGLGLRLIYFSYDVKMKEKGDIPEGYSVSREKKERFSLILESASTNQTSMYLCASSTSGFYEQYFGPGTRLTVT.

This chain links TRBV4-1 with TRBJ2-5, with D perhaps TRBD2 (7 bases). Judging by the DNA end, TRBJ2-7 fits better; the J call may be wrong. CDR3 length: 15 amino acids. CDR1 and CDR2 from the germline V gene are MGHRA and YSYEKL. The CDR3 reads CASSPPRGATHEQYF. CDR3 DNA sequence: TGCGCCAGCAGCCCCCCTCGGGGGGCTACCCACGAGCAGTACTTC.

The sample holds one count of this clone. This rearrangement joins TRBV5-4 to TRBJ1-4; TRBD1 matches at 7 bases. The CDR3 contains 16 residues. Germline V gives CDR1 SGHNT, CDR2 YYREEE (reference sequence). V trimming: 4 bases; J trimming: 3 bases; junction bases outside the gene matches: 9. The CDR3 spells CASSMTGNRANEKLFF. Here the CDR3 DNA reads TGTGCCAGCAGCATGACAGGGAATCGAGCTAATGAAAAACTGTTTTTT.

The chain uses TRBV27 and TRBJ2-7; TRBD1 is a possible D gene (6 bases). This CDR3 is built from 14 residues. Germline V gene sequence: CDR1 MNHEY, CDR2 SMNVEV (reference sequence). The V end was cut by 5 bases, the J end by 3 bases, with 14 bases between. This chain's CDR3 is CASSPQGYRYEQYF. The CDR3 DNA sequence: TGTGCCAGCAGTCCACAGGGCTACCGCTACGAGCAGTACTTC.

This clone was observed a single time. The rearrangement uses TRBV11-1 and TRBJ2-3; 9 bases are shared with TRBD2. Germline V gene sequence: CDR1 SGHAT, CDR2 FQDESV (reference sequence). The CDR3 loop spans 16 amino acids. Losses at the gene ends were 2 bases for V and 2 bases for J; bases not matched to a gene: 5. This CDR3 reads CASSLRTSGSTDTQYF. CDR3 DNA: TGTGCCAGCAGCTTAAGAACTAGCGGGTCCACAGATACGCAGTATTTT.

CDR3: CASSPRQGTSGANVLTF. The CDR3 DNA is TGTGCCAGCTCACCACGACAGGGGACCTCTGGGGCCAACGTCCTGACTTTC. The chain recombines TRBV18 with TRBJ2-6, with 8 bases identical to TRBD1. J gave up 0 bases and V 1 base, and 2 bases lay outside the gene matches. Germline V gene data show CDR1 as KGHSH and CDR2 as LQKENI. This CDR3 has 17 amino acids.

V usage is TRBV10-3 and J usage is TRBJ1-2; TRBD1 matches at 7 bases. V dropped 7 bases and J dropped 4; count of bases not matched to a gene: 6. This CDR3 comprises 13 residues. CDR1 is ENHRY, CDR2 SYGVKD, per germline. Here the CDR3 DNA reads TGTGCCATCACTGACGACAGGGTCTATGGCTACACCTTC. Translated, it gives CAITDDRVYGYTF.

This chain uses TRBV11-2 with TRBJ2-2; D could derive from TRBD1 or TRBD2 (5 bases each). The CDR3 covers 14 residues. The germline CDR1 and CDR2 sequences are SGHAT and FQNNGV. V was cut by 5 bases and J by 6 bases, with 13 bases left in between. CDR3 in amino acids: CASSILRGAGELFF. In DNA form, the CDR3 reads TGTGCCAGCAGCATCCTTCGGGGCGCCGGGGAGCTGTTTTTT.

On this clone: The same CDR3 is also encoded by other DNA sequences in this sample. The chain joins TRBV5-1 to TRBJ1-3, with 8 positions matching TRBD1. The CDR3 consists of 15 residues. Germline lookup yields CDR1 SGHRS and CDR2 YFSETQ. Trimming at V came to 4 bases and at J to 2 bases, leaving 5 bases not matched to a gene. CDR3 sequence (DNA): TGCGCCAGCAGCCCCCAACAGGGGGCTGGAAACACCATATATTTT. Protein product: CASSPQQGAGNTIYF. Filled out from reference TRBV5-1 and TRBJ1-3, the complete variable domain reads KAGVTQTPRYLIKTRGQQVTLSCSPISGHRSVSWYQQTPGQGLQFLFEYFSETQRNKGNFPGRFSGRQFSNSRSEMNVSTLELGDSALYLCASSPQQGAGNTIYFGEGSWLTVV.

A note on this clone: One end of the junction fails to match germline, which may point to a read error. This chain uses TRBV5-6 with TRBJ2-7; 9 bases are shared with TRBD2. The CDR3 covers 15 residues. Germline-derived CDR1 and CDR2 are SGHDT and YYEEEE. The CDR3 DNA reads TGCGCCAGCAGCCAAGATGGTAGCGGGAGTTGGGAGCAGTACTTC. Its protein is CASSQDGSGSWEQYF.

The rearrangement links TRBV25-1 to TRBJ2-2; no clear D gene. The ends were cut back, 4 bases at V and 9 bases at J, with 6 bases in the middle. Looked up from germline, CDR1 is MGHDK and CDR2 is SYGVNS. The CDR3 runs 11 residues. The CDR3 region is CASSAARELFF. The CDR3, as DNA: TGTGCCAGCAGTGCCGCGCGGGAGCTGTTTTTT.

The CDR3 sequence: CASSLTPWGLNEQFF. The DNA of the CDR3 is TGTGCCAGCAGCTTAACCCCCTGGGGGCTCAATGAGCAGTTCTTC. This chain joins TRBV11-2 and TRBJ2-1, with a tentative D call TRBD1 (6 bases). V lost 2 bases and J 6 bases, leaving 14 bases between the germline ends. Germline CDR1 reads SGHAT; CDR2 reads FQNNGV. The CDR3 sequence is 15 residues long.

The chain employs TRBV7-9 and TRBJ1-1; D perhaps matches TRBD1 (5 bases). The CDR3 covers 16 residues. The V gene's germline CDR1 is SEHNR and CDR2 FQNEAQ (reference sequence). V was cut by 1 base and J by 8 bases, with 20 bases left in between. CDR3 sequence reads: CASSLGRRWGSTEAFF. CDR3 sequence (DNA): TGTGCCAGCAGCTTAGGGCGGAGGTGGGGCTCCACGGAAGCTTTCTTT.

CDR3 in amino acids: CASSIPDRGGGYTF. CDR3 coding DNA: TGTGCCAGCAGTATCCCAGACAGGGGGGGCGGCTACACCTTC. This rearrangement joins TRBV28 to TRBJ1-2; 9 bases fit TRBD1. CDR3 length: 14 amino acids. Trimming cost V 5 bases and J 8 bases; bases outside gene matches: 9. Per germline, CDR1 MDHEN and CDR2 SYDVKM.

As regards this clone: One junction end does not reproduce the germline sequence, and a read error may be involved. The chain has TRBV9 and TRBJ2-3; 7 nucleotides align to TRBD2. The CDR3 totals 15 residues. The germline gives CDR1 SGDLS, CDR2 YYNGEE. The CDR3 sequence: CASTVAGYRTDTQYF. DNA for the CDR3: TGTGCCAGCACCGTAGCGGGCTATAGGACAGATACGCAGTATTTT.

The chain employs TRBV7-2 and TRBJ2-3, with TRBD2 identical over 7 bases. V dropped 7 bases and J dropped 6; count of bases not matched to a gene: 16. The CDR3 totals 16 residues. The germline V gene has CDR1 SGHTA and CDR2 FQGNSA. The CDR3 sequence: CASNPPGLTHSDTQYF. CDR3 in DNA: TGTGCCAGCAATCCCCCGGGACTAACCCACTCGGATACGCAGTATTTT.

As regards this clone: Sequence at one end of the junction differs from germline and may be a read error. The V gene is TRBV7-7, the J gene TRBJ1-1; D ambiguous. In germline, CDR1 is SSHAT, CDR2 FNYEAQ (reference sequence). This CDR3 contains 13 residues. The CDR3 reads CASSLARNTEAFF. CDR3 DNA: TGTGCTAGCAGCTTAGCGAGGAACACTGAAGCTTTCTTT.

The V gene is TRBV5-4, the J gene TRBJ2-1; TRBD2 agrees at 15 bases. The V gene end was trimmed by 4 bases and the J gene end by 7 bases; junction bases not matched to a gene: 3. Germline CDR1 and CDR2: SGHNT and YYREEE (reference sequence). The CDR3 is 15 amino acids. The CDR3 spells CASSIGTSGRNEQFF. CDR3 nucleotide sequence: TGTGCCAGCAGCATCGGGACTAGCGGGAGGAATGAGCAGTTCTTC.

V usage is TRBV28 and J usage is TRBJ1-5; 8 bases line up with TRBD1. Germline CDR1 MDHEN, CDR2 SYDVKM. After removal of 6 bases from V and 2 bases from J, the junction contained 15 bases not matched to a gene. CDR3 size: 18 residues. CDR3 nucleotides: TGTGCCAGCAGCGTGGGGCAGGGGGCCGCGGGGGGCAATCAGCCCCAGCATTTT. Translating it yields CASSVGQGAAGGNQPQHF.